This T cell receptor (beta chain) was obtained from a study of T-cell memory formation after mild COVID-19. The V end lost 4 bases, the J end lost 3 bases, and 10 bases lay between the germline ends. Germline V CDR1 and CDR2: LGHDT, YNNKEL (reference sequence). The CDR3 is made up of 14 amino acids. TCRdb reprocessed the 5' RACE reads via MiXCR and lists one record per CDR3 protein. In the table there are 400,000 to 500,000 distinct CDR3 sequences, around 18% of which are singletons. Whole-study findings and limits: The study found balanced CD4/CD8 in clones contracting day 15 to 85 and a CD4+ lean in later expanders. Pre-infection memory carried some responding clones, suggesting that cross-reactive memory joined.

This clonotype showed up just a few times. Antigen: not known. V gene TRBV3-1 combines with J gene TRBJ2-1; no firm D call. The sequence was collected from an adult woman who had mild COVID-19 (a few samples of this study predate the infection). Cell type and time point are not known. Material for sequencing was PBMCs or a T cell subset sorted from them (not recorded which). CDR3 in amino acids: CASSLWGNYNEQFF. In DNA, the CDR3 is TGTGCCAGCAGCCTTTGGGGAAACTACAATGAGCAGTTCTTC.